These 30 T cell receptor beta chains were sequenced from one sample in a study of blood T cell repertoires in COVID-19. Assay used: immunoSEQ multiplex PCR; TCRdb lists only in-frame clones, some missing. The sample lists about 83,000 clones, around 87% seen once, with 8% in the top ten. The sample was peripheral blood. These receptors came from an elderly man with active or convalescent COVID-19.

V and J are TRBV5-1 and TRBJ1-6; 7 bases match TRBD1. Germline trimming cut 3 bases from V and 7 bases from J; bases unmatched to any gene: 4. The CDR3 totals 14 residues. CDR1 SGHRS and CDR2 YFSETQ come from the germline V gene. The CDR3 nucleotides are TGCGCCAGCAGCTCCCGACAGGGAAATTCACCCCTCCACTTT. It codes for CASSSRQGNSPLHF.

The V and J genes are TRBV6-5 and TRBJ1-1, with D possibly TRBD1 on 6 matching bases. The V gene lost 7 bases and the J gene lost 3 bases, with 9 bases spanning the gap. CDR1 and CDR2 from the germline V gene are MNHEY and SVGAGI. The CDR3 consists of 12 residues. This CDR3 reads CASNRVDTEAFF. The CDR3 nucleotides read TGTGCCAGCAACAGGGTTGACACTGAAGCTTTCTTT.

The chain is built from TRBV7-9 and TRBJ1-1; D remains ambiguous. V was shortened by 0 bases and J by 3 bases, with 5 bases between the two germline ends. There are 13 residues in the CDR3. CDR1 and CDR2 from the germline V gene are SEHNR and FQNEAQ (reference sequence). In nucleotides, the CDR3 is TGTGCCAGCAGCTTAGCGGCGGACACTGAAGCTTTCTTT. It specifies CASSLAADTEAFF.

The chain has TRBV6-4 and TRBJ2-2; D gene ambiguous. The germline V gene has CDR1 MRHNA and CDR2 SNTAGT. The CDR3 length is 16 residues. V gave up 2 bases and J gave up 0 bases, with 10 bases separating them. Written as DNA, the CDR3 is TGTGCCAGCAGTGACCAATATGGAGCGAACACCGGGGAGCTGTTTTTT. Amino acids: CASSDQYGANTGELFF.

The chain uses TRBV5-6 and TRBJ2-1, with 11 bases identical to TRBD2. Germline V lookup: CDR1 SGHDT, CDR2 YYEEEE. With 5 bases clipped from V and 5 bases from J, the junction kept 3 bases outside the gene matches. This CDR3 region has 14 residues. The CDR3 DNA is TGTGCCAGCAGGGGGGGACTAGCGGACAATGAGCAGTTCTTC. Translation: CASRGGLADNEQFF.

The V and J genes are TRBV11-2 and TRBJ2-1, with 8 bases matching TRBD1. V dropped 6 bases and J dropped 9; count of bases not matched to a gene: 4. CDR1 SGHAT and CDR2 FQNNGV come from the germline V gene. This CDR3 has 12 residues. The CDR3 bases are TGTGCCAGCAGACCGACAGGGGTTGAGCAGTTCTTC. The encoded protein is CASRPTGVEQFF.

The CDR3 bases are TGTGCCTGGAGTCCTGGACTAGCGGGAGGCAAGACCCAGTACTTC. It translates to CAWSPGLAGGKTQYF. This chain joins TRBV30 and TRBJ2-5, with 14 bases fitting TRBD2. This CDR3 is built from 15 residues. Germline trimming cut 2 bases from V and 6 bases from J; bases unmatched to any gene: 5. Germline CDR1 is GTSNPN and CDR2 is SVGIG (reference sequence).

The gene calls are TRBV24-1 and TRBJ2-7; a weak D match, TRBD2 (5 bases). Germline lookup yields CDR1 KGHDR and CDR2 SFDVKD. V dropped 9 bases and J dropped 9 bases, with 29 bases sitting between them. CDR3 length: 16 residues. The CDR3 reads CATGPTLTRGKRLQYV. The CDR3 bases are TGTGCCACCGGGCCCACCTTGACGCGAGGGAAGAGACTGCAGTACGTC.

J is TRBJ2-2 and V is TRBV11-3, with TRBD2 identical over 11 bases. This CDR3 spans 20 amino acids. V trimming: 5 bases; J trimming: 0 bases; junction bases outside the gene matches: 14. The germline V gene has CDR1 SGHNT and CDR2 YENEEA. The CDR3 bases are TGTGCCAGCAGCAACCAGGGGCTAGCGGGAGGCCGTACGAACACCGGGGAGCTGTTTTTT. Encoded protein: CASSNQGLAGGRTNTGELFF. Together with reference TRBV11-3 and TRBJ2-2, the CDR3 gives the full variable domain: EAGVVQSPRYKIIEKKQPVAFWCNPISGHNTLYWYLQNLGQGPELLIRYENEEAVDDSQLPKDRFSAERLKGVDSTLKIQPAELGDSAVYLCASSNQGLAGGRTNTGELFFGEGSRLTVL.

The chain is built from TRBV6-5 and TRBJ1-4; maybe TRBD1 (5 bases). The CDR3 length is 14 residues. Germline-derived CDR1 and CDR2 are MNHEY and SVGAGI. Trimming took off 4 bases at V and 2 bases at J, with 8 bases between the two ends. CDR3: CASSSGYTNEKLFF. The CDR3 DNA sequence: TGTGCCAGCAGTTCAGGGTACACTAATGAAAAACTGTTTTTT.

To note about this clone: Other DNA sequences within the sample encode an identical CDR3. The CDR3 DNA reads as TGTGCCAGCTCACCGTCTGCAACTAATGAAAAACTGTTTTTT. Amino acids: CASSPSATNEKLFF. The rearrangement uses TRBV18 and TRBJ1-4; D is uncertain. V gave up 3 bases and J gave up 0 bases, with 5 bases separating them. The CDR3 contains 14 residues. The germline CDR1 and CDR2 sequences are KGHSH and LQKENI.

The chain combines TRBV28 with TRBJ1-3; D uncertain. The CDR3 is 16 amino acids. The ends were cut back, 6 bases at V and 4 bases at J, with 19 bases in the middle. Germline assignment: CDR1 MDHEN and CDR2 SYDVKM. The CDR3 DNA is TGTGCCAGCAGGAACCACGGGAGGACGTCCGGAAACACCATATATTTT. Protein product: CASRNHGRTSGNTIYF.

The chain has TRBV6-5 and TRBJ1-1; no clear D gene. CDR1 and CDR2 from the germline V gene are MNHEY and SVGAGI. Trimming pared 7 bases from V and 7 bases from J, leaving 13 bases between. There are 12 residues in the CDR3. This chain's CDR3 is CASTGLLGEAFF. CDR3 bases: TGTGCCAGCACAGGACTGCTAGGTGAAGCTTTCTTT.

The J gene is TRBJ1-2, the V gene TRBV7-8, with 7 bases identical to TRBD1. Losses at the gene ends were 5 bases for V and 5 bases for J; bases not matched to a gene: 5. The germline gives CDR1 SGHVS, CDR2 FQNEAQ. CDR3 size: 13 residues. CDR3 coding DNA: TGTGCCAGCAGCCCCCGGGACAGTTATGGCTACACCTTC. This sequence encodes CASSPRDSYGYTF.

V and J are TRBV19 and TRBJ2-4, with D possibly being TRBD2 (7 bases). Trimming left V 1 base short and J 7 bases short, with 11 bases between. This CDR3 has 14 amino acids. The germline CDR1 and CDR2 sequences are LNHDA and SQIVND (reference sequence). CDR3 region: CASSIVGGANIQYF. DNA of the CDR3: TGTGCCAGTAGTATAGTAGGGGGGGCCAACATTCAGTACTTC.

The V and J genes are TRBV5-1 and TRBJ1-1; TRBD1 matches 7 bases. From germline, CDR1 is SGHRS and CDR2 YFSETQ. The CDR3 is 15 amino acids. Unmatched junction bases numbered 6, after V lost 3 bases and J lost 1 base. The CDR3: CASSSTGTANTEAFF. The CDR3 DNA reads as TGCGCCAGCAGCTCTACCGGGACAGCGAACACTGAAGCTTTCTTT.

This clone was picked up a small number of times. The chain couples TRBV3-1 (or the pseudogene TRBV3-2) to TRBJ2-7; a possible D gene is TRBD1 (5 bases). Per germline, CDR1 LGHDT and CDR2 YNNKEL (reference sequence). V was shortened by 1 base and J by 6 bases, with 10 bases between the two germline ends. The CDR3 contains 13 residues. CDR3 bases: TGTGCCAGCAGCCAAGCTTCAGGGTTCGAGCAGTACGTC. It translates to CASSQASGFEQYV.

The chain carries TRBV18 and TRBJ1-1; no clear D gene. CDR3 length: 16 amino acids. CDR1 and CDR2 (germline): KGHSH, LQKENI. V was clipped by 0 bases and J by 4 bases, with 15 bases between them. The CDR3 loop is CASSPPGSRGFTEAFF. The CDR3 DNA sequence: TGTGCCAGCTCACCACCCGGATCTCGGGGTTTCACTGAAGCTTTCTTT. The entire variable domain, with the rest obtained from reference TRBV18 and TRBJ1-1, is as follows: NAGVMQNPRHLVRRRGQEARLRCSPMKGHSHVYWYRQLPEEGLKFMVYLQKENIIDESGMPKERFSAEFPKEGPSILRIQQVVRGDSAAYFCASSPPGSRGFTEAFFGQGTRLTVV.

The rearrangement joins TRBV4-2 to TRBJ2-3, with 10 bases lining up with TRBD2. CDR1 is LGHNA and CDR2 is YNFKEQ in the germline V gene. V was pared by 1 base and J by 6 bases, with 10 bases of the junction left unmatched. The CDR3 loop spans 17 amino acids. CDR3 coding DNA: TGTGCCAGCAGCCAAGGCGCGAGCGGGAGGGCCGTGGATACGCAGTATTTT. Translated, it gives CASSQGASGRAVDTQYF.

The chain has TRBV21-1 and TRBJ1-5; the table's D call, TRBD1, has no DNA check behind it. TRBV21-1 is designated a pseudogene. CDR3 length: 15 amino acids. CDR3 DNA sequence: TGTGCCAGCAGCTCTCGAGGGGGTAGCAATCAGCCCCAGCATTTT. Its protein is CASSSRGGSNQPQHF.

This chain links TRBV15 with TRBJ1-5; D is possibly TRBD1 (5 bases). Germline V gene data show CDR1 as LNHNV and CDR2 as YYDKDF (reference sequence). V was clipped by 0 bases and J by 4 bases, with 10 bases between them. The CDR3 is 15 amino acids. The DNA of the CDR3 is TGTGCCACCAGCAGAGATCATGCAGGGAATCAGCCCCAGCATTTT. It encodes CATSRDHAGNQPQHF.

The chain recombines TRBV3-1 (or the pseudogene TRBV3-2) with TRBJ2-3, with TRBD2 matching over 7 bases. With V trimmed by 7 bases and J by 2 bases, 3 bases remained unmatched. This CDR3 is 13 amino acids long. Germline-derived CDR1 and CDR2 are LGHDT and YNNKEL (reference sequence). CDR3 coding DNA: TGTGCCAGCACCCGGGGGGACACAGATACGCAGTATTTT. Its protein is CASTRGDTDTQYF.

The chain is built from TRBV11-2 and TRBJ2-3; D perhaps matches TRBD2 (5 bases). Trimming took 1 base from V and 4 from J, leaving 15 bases between them. Per germline, CDR1 SGHAT and CDR2 FQNNGV. This CDR3 has 16 residues. The CDR3 is CASSLGVRGGADTQYF. The CDR3 DNA reads TGTGCCAGCAGCTTAGGGGTACGGGGTGGTGCAGATACGCAGTATTTT.

The CDR3 nucleotides read TGTGCCCTTGCCCGGGACAGCATTGGCTCACCCCTCCACTTT. It specifies CALARDSIGSPLHF. The chain joins TRBV7-9 to TRBJ1-6; 7 bases match TRBD1. V lost 11 bases to trimming and J lost 10 bases; unmatched junction nucleotides: 14. From germline, CDR1 is SEHNR and CDR2 FQNEAQ (reference sequence). This CDR3 has 14 amino acids.

J is TRBJ2-3 and V is TRBV30, with a possible D match to TRBD1 (6 bases). This CDR3 region has 13 residues. Germline V gene sequence: CDR1 GTSNPN, CDR2 SVGIG (reference sequence). V lost 3 bases and J lost 8, with 15 bases in between. The CDR3 region has the DNA TGTGCCTGGAGAGGGCAGGGGTATGGTACGCAGTATTTT. This encodes CAWRGQGYGTQYF.

This clone appeared a few times. The rearrangement uses TRBV10-3 and TRBJ1-6; 8 nucleotides line up with TRBD1. Germline-derived CDR1 and CDR2 are ENHRY and SYGVKD. The CDR3 totals 13 residues. V shed 5 bases, J shed 10 bases, and the junction held 4 bases outside the gene matches. The CDR3 reads CAISRDRQSPLHF. The DNA for the CDR3 is TGTGCCATCAGTCGGGACAGGCAATCACCCCTCCACTTT.

The V gene is TRBV18, the J gene TRBJ1-1, with 7 bases lining up with TRBD1. Trimming cost V 3 bases and J 10 bases; bases outside gene matches: 8. The CDR3 contains 13 residues. Germline V gives CDR1 KGHSH, CDR2 LQKENI. The CDR3 DNA reads TGTGCCAGCTCACCGGGTGACAGGGCCCGAGCTTTCTTT. Encoded protein: CASSPGDRARAFF.

The V call is TRBV11-2, the J call TRBJ2-1, with TRBD2 matching over 10 bases. V was clipped by 5 bases and J by 8 bases; unmatched bases: 12. Germline V gene sequence: CDR1 SGHAT, CDR2 FQNNGV. The CDR3 length is 16 residues. CDR3 region: CASSPTWLAGAHEQFF. The CDR3 bases are TGTGCCAGCAGCCCCACGTGGCTAGCGGGAGCCCATGAGCAGTTCTTC.

Here the CDR3 DNA reads TGTGCCAGCAGCTTGGAGGGGTGGGCTGGCTACACCTTC. Protein product: CASSLEGWAGYTF. V and J are TRBV7-2 and TRBJ1-2, with a tentative D call TRBD1 (5 bases). Germline V CDR1 and CDR2: SGHTA, FQGNSA. Deletions cut 3 bases from V and 7 bases from J, with 12 bases between. This CDR3 has 13 residues.

This sequence joins TRBV2 and TRBJ2-1; no clear D. This CDR3 is 14 amino acids long. Germline-derived CDR1 and CDR2 are SNHLY and FYNNEI. The V end was cut by 6 bases, the J end by 0 bases, with 9 bases between. The chain's CDR3 is CASSRWSSYNEQFF. DNA for the CDR3: TGTGCCAGCAGCCGCTGGAGCTCCTACAATGAGCAGTTCTTC.